A single sample is the source of the 16 T cell receptor beta chains below, sequenced in a study of blood T cell repertoires in COVID-19. The repertoire was sequenced with immunoSEQ multiplex PCR; TCRdb's copy has only in-frame clones and lacks some. Here the sample spans under 300,000 clones, about 84% being singletons. Sequenced sample: peripheral blood. These receptors came from a man at least 80 years old with acute or convalescent COVID-19.

The V gene is TRBV15, the J gene TRBJ1-6; D is unclear. This CDR3 has 14 amino acids. The V end was cut by 11 bases, the J end by 0 bases, with 11 bases between. CDR1 is LNHNV, CDR2 YYDKDF, per germline (reference sequence). The CDR3 region is CASQASSYNSPLHF. CDR3 nucleotides: TGTGCCTCCCAAGCCTCCTCCTATAATTCACCCCTCCACTTT.

The chain uses TRBV7-6 and TRBJ2-6, with D maybe TRBD2 (6 bases). V lost 8 bases and J lost 0, with 17 bases in between. The germline gives CDR1 SGHVS, CDR2 FNYEAQ. The CDR3 loop spans 17 amino acids. CDR3 sequence reads: CASRRRDRSSGANVLTF. The CDR3 DNA reads TGTGCCAGCCGGCGGAGGGACCGAAGCTCTGGGGCCAACGTCCTGACTTTC.

The chain couples TRBV19 to TRBJ1-1; D is unresolved. Trimming took off 6 bases at V and 3 bases at J, with 14 bases between the two ends. The CDR3 has 14 residues. In germline, CDR1 is LNHDA, CDR2 SQIVND (reference sequence). The CDR3 region is CASRDGRFHTEAFF. CDR3 nucleotide sequence: TGTGCCAGTAGAGATGGTCGGTTTCACACTGAAGCTTTCTTT.

There are a few counts of this clone. The V call is TRBV5-8, the J call TRBJ1-3, with D possibly being TRBD1 (6 bases). Trimming left V 0 bases short and J 6 bases short, with 13 bases between. The CDR3 contains 15 residues. The germline CDR1 and CDR2 sequences are SGHTS and YDEGEE. In DNA, the CDR3 is TGTGCCAGCAGCTTGGCTTTCAGGGGTGAAAACACCATATATTTT. It yields the protein CASSLAFRGENTIYF.

V and J are TRBV18 and TRBJ2-3; the D is unclear. V dropped 1 base and J dropped 0 bases, with 5 bases sitting between them. Germline V gene sequence: CDR1 KGHSH, CDR2 LQKENI. The CDR3 has 14 residues. The CDR3 spells CASSPRLSTDTQYF. CDR3 DNA sequence: TGTGCCAGCTCACCACGACTGAGCACAGATACGCAGTATTTT.

The chain couples TRBV11-2 to TRBJ2-2; no clear D gene. This CDR3 is 14 amino acids long. Germline V gene data show CDR1 as SGHAT and CDR2 as FQNNGV. The V end lost 5 bases, the J end lost 1 base, and 8 bases lay between the germline ends. The CDR3: CASSLLGNTGELFF. Written as DNA, the CDR3 is TGTGCCAGCAGCCTCCTCGGGAACACCGGGGAGCTGTTTTTT.

V usage is TRBV4-1 and J usage is TRBJ1-5, with 7 bases that match TRBD1. V was pared by 0 bases and J by 5 bases, with 7 bases of the junction left unmatched. Looked up from germline, CDR1 is MGHRA and CDR2 is YSYEKL. This CDR3 region has 16 residues. The CDR3 bases are TGCGCCAGCAGCCAAGATTCGGGACAGTTTCATCAGCCCCAGCATTTT. It encodes CASSQDSGQFHQPQHF.

The CDR3 DNA is TGTGCCAGCAGTCCCCCGGCAGGGGCGGGCTATGGCTACACCTTC. The encoded protein is CASSPPAGAGYGYTF. The rearrangement uses TRBV28 and TRBJ1-2; possible D gene TRBD1, 6 bases. Germline V lookup: CDR1 MDHEN, CDR2 SYDVKM. This CDR3 spans 15 amino acids. Trimming stripped 5 bases from V and 4 bases from J, with 17 bases between.

This clone was recorded only once. The V call is TRBV19, the J call TRBJ2-1; 7 bases agree with TRBD2. After removal of 5 bases from V and 3 bases from J, the junction contained 7 bases not matched to a gene. This CDR3 comprises 15 residues. Germline lookup yields CDR1 LNHDA and CDR2 SQIVND (reference sequence). The CDR3 loop reads CASSGRLAGYNEQFF. The CDR3 region has the DNA TGTGCCAGTAGTGGAAGACTAGCTGGCTACAATGAGCAGTTCTTC.

This rearrangement joins TRBV4-2 to TRBJ1-1; 9 bases map to TRBD1. Germline V gene sequence: CDR1 LGHNA, CDR2 YNFKEQ. CDR3 length: 15 residues. V gave up 5 bases and J gave up 0 bases; unmatched junction bases: 4. CDR3 region: CASSSGQGMNTEAFF. CDR3 nucleotides: TGTGCCAGCAGCTCTGGACAGGGGATGAACACTGAAGCTTTCTTT.

With regard to this clone: The junction departs from germline at one end; a sequencing error may be responsible. CDR3 amino acids: CASSLGGSESYNSPLHF. CDR3 nucleotide sequence: TGTGCTAGCAGCTTAGGAGGGTCGGAGTCCTATAATTCACCCCTCCACTTT. V usage is TRBV7-7 and J usage is TRBJ1-6; D unresolved. Germline V lookup: CDR1 SSHAT, CDR2 FNYEAQ (reference sequence). The CDR3 runs 17 residues.

The chain carries TRBV27 and TRBJ2-2; 7 bases agree with TRBD1. J gave up 4 bases and V 2 bases, and 1 base lay outside the gene matches. Germline V gene lookup returns CDR1 MNHEY and CDR2 SMNVEV (reference sequence). This CDR3 has 14 residues. CDR3 nucleotides: TGTGCCAGCAGTTTAGGACAGGTCACCGGGGAGCTGTTTTTT. This codes for CASSLGQVTGELFF.

V gene TRBV6-5 combines with J gene TRBJ1-5; D may be TRBD1 (5 bases). Germline V gene data show CDR1 as MNHEY and CDR2 as SVGAGI. V was pared by 6 bases and J by 4 bases, with 16 bases between. The length of the CDR3 is 15 residues. CDR3 nucleotides: TGTGCCAGCAGGACCGTGGGGGGAGGAAATCAGCCCCAGCATTTT. It encodes CASRTVGGGNQPQHF.

The gene calls are TRBV18 and TRBJ1-3, with unresolved D. Germline V CDR1 and CDR2: KGHSH, LQKENI. This CDR3 has 15 residues. Trimming removed 3 bases from V and 1 base from J, with 10 bases in between. The CDR3 loop reads CASSPSRSSGNTIYF. The CDR3 DNA reads as TGTGCCAGCTCACCCTCCCGGTCTTCTGGAAACACCATATATTTT.

This chain uses TRBV29-1 with TRBJ2-5; 8 bases fit TRBD1. With 6 bases clipped from V and 5 bases from J, the junction kept 5 bases outside the gene matches. CDR3 size: 12 residues. Looked up from germline, CDR1 is SQVTM and CDR2 is ANQGSEA. The CDR3 sequence is CSVYTGGETQYF. Here the CDR3 DNA reads TGCAGCGTCTATACAGGGGGGGAGACCCAGTACTTC.

The chain combines TRBV12-3 or TRBV12-4 with TRBJ2-1, with D perhaps matching TRBD2 (7 bases). CDR3 length: 12 amino acids. The V and J ends lost 1 base and 13 bases respectively, with 11 bases between them. The CDR3 here is CASSLGGGLQFF. The CDR3 DNA sequence: TGTGCCAGCAGTTTAGGAGGGGGACTACAGTTCTTC.